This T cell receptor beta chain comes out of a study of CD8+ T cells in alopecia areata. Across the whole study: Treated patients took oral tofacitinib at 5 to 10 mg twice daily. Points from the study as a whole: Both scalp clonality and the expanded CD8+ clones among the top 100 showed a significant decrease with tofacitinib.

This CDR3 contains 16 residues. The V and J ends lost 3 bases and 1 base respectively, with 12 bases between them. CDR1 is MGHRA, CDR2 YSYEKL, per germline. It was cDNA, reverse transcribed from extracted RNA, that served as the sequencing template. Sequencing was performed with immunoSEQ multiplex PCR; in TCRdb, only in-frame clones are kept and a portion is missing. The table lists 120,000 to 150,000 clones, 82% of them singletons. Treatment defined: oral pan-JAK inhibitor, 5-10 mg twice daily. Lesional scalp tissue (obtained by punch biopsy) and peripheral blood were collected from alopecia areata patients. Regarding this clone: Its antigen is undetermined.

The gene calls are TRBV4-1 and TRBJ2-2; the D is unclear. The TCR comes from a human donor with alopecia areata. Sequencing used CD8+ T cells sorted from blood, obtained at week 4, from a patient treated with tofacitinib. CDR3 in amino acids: CASSQRPAENTGELFF. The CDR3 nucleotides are TGCGCCAGCAGCCAGAGACCCGCAGAGAACACCGGGGAGCTGTTTTTT.